This T cell receptor beta chain is from a study of T cells in Graves' hyperthyroidism and ophthalmopathy. Amplification of TCR beta CDR3 regions used RNA as the template. The HTBI primer set drove a first-round RT-PCR of the TCR CDR3. One entry per CDR3 protein results from TCRdb running MiXCR on the multiplex PCR reads. The data show roughly 300,000 distinct CDR3 sequences, approximately 22% seen once. Between the trimmed V and J ends, which lost 1 base and 7 bases, there was a span of 14 bases. CDR1 and CDR2 from the germline V gene are SGHTA and FQGTGA. CDR3 length: 15 amino acids. This clonotype was recorded once.

The sequencing sample was made of blood. The chain joins TRBV7-3 to TRBJ2-1, with TRBD2 as a possible D gene (7 bases). The receptor comes from a woman between 45 and 60 years old with Graves' hyperthyroidism. CDR3 residues: CASSLNGGGRNEQFF. As DNA, the CDR3 is TGTGCCAGCAGCTTAAATGGCGGGGGCCGGAATGAGCAGTTCTTC.